This T cell receptor (beta chain) was profiled in a study of T-cell reconstitution after alpha-beta-depleted transplantation in children. It was with unique molecular identifiers that the TCRbeta library was prepared. TCRdb independently ran MiXCR on the PCR reads; one entry per CDR3 protein. In the table there are some 550,000 distinct CDR3 sequences, roughly 18% of which are singletons. This clonotype has just a few counts. The V and J ends lost 1 base and 0 bases, in that order; junction bases with no gene match: 3. The V gene's germline CDR1 is SGHVS and CDR2 FNYEAQ. This CDR3 is built from 16 residues.

This clonotype was sampled from a human donor who donated a stem cell graft to a child with acute lymphoblastic leukemia. V gene TRBV7-6 combines with J gene TRBJ2-1, with TRBD2 matching 7 bases. Sequencing used PBMCs from the stem cell graft donor, obtained from the stem cell graft. CDR3 coding DNA: TGTGCCAGCAGCTTAGACCCGGGGGGCTCCTACAATGAGCAGTTCTTC. Protein sequence: CASSLDPGGSYNEQFF.